This T cell receptor beta chain was sequenced for a study of early T cells in non-severe SARS-CoV-2 infection. Overall study: Chains stayed unpaired after sequencing of bulk RNA from unsorted whole blood.

Regarding the study as a whole: Using VDJdb, the matching emphasized anti-spike CD8 responses while missing private and CD4 specificities.

TCRdb redid the calling of the 5' RACE reads with MiXCR, one entry per CDR3 protein. This sample has roughly 53,000 distinct CDR3 sequences; over 9.5% occur once, and the top ten carry 4.5%. The sample holds many counts of this clonotype. The target antigen is unknown. V dropped 5 bases and J dropped 7; count of bases not matched to a gene: 4. Germline V gene sequence: CDR1 DFQATT, CDR2 SNEGSKA (reference sequence). The CDR3 contains 14 residues. Sequencing was performed on whole blood. The gene calls are TRBV20-1 and TRBJ2-4; 14 bases are shared with TRBD2. This sequence was found in an adult who was a healthcare worker with PCR-confirmed SARS-CoV-2 infection or an uninfected control (not recorded which). The CDR3 sequence is CSAGTSGSNNIQYF. The CDR3 coding sequence is TGCAGTGCTGGGACTAGCGGGAGCAATAACATTCAGTACTTC.